These 3 T cell receptor beta chains came from one sample sequenced in a study of technical replicates of blood from a few donors. Data came from immunoSEQ multiplex PCR; TCRdb stores just in-frame clones and leaves some out. The sample has approximately 94,000 clones, less than 96% seen once. Sequenced: T cells isolated from PBMCs. The origin of the receptors is a human donor in good health.

V usage is TRBV28 and J usage is TRBJ2-7; TRBD2 aligns across 9 bases. Looked up from germline, CDR1 is MDHEN and CDR2 is SYDVKM. The CDR3 covers 17 residues. J lost 7 bases, V lost 6 bases, and 19 bases had no gene match. The CDR3: CASSTRGGSGRIWEQYF. The CDR3 coding sequence is TGTGCCAGCAGCACCCGCGGCGGTAGCGGGAGAATATGGGAGCAGTACTTC.

This chain joins TRBV30 and TRBJ2-7; 11 nucleotides line up with TRBD2. Trimming removed 3 bases from V and 3 bases from J; junction bases left unmatched: 1. The CDR3 consists of 13 residues. CDR1 GTSNPN and CDR2 SVGIG come from the germline V gene (reference sequence). CDR3 sequence: CAWRLAGVYEQYF. The CDR3 coding sequence is TGTGCCTGGAGACTAGCGGGAGTCTACGAGCAGTACTTC.

The V call is TRBV2, the J call TRBJ1-4, with D perhaps TRBD1 (6 bases). The germline V and J ends were trimmed by 6 bases and 7 bases, with 15 bases remaining between them. The CDR3 sequence is 14 residues long. The germline CDR1 and CDR2 sequences are SNHLY and FYNNEI. The CDR3 DNA follows: TGTGCCAGCAGGTACCAGGACAGTTTTGAAAAACTGTTTTTT. Translation gives CASRYQDSFEKLFF. The complete variable domain, with remaining parts taken from reference TRBV2 and TRBJ1-4, reads EPEVTQTPSHQVTQMGQEVILRCVPISNHLYFYWYRQILGQKVEFLVSFYNNEISEKSEIFDDQFSVERPDGSNFTLKIRSTKLEDSAMYFCASRYQDSFEKLFFGSGTQLSVL.